Given below is one T cell receptor (beta chain) in context. This clonotype was detected only a few times. Which antigen it targets is not known. Nothing much larger sits one base from this clone, and base qualities are not available. Inclusive of the bounding cysteine and phenylalanine, the CDR3 is 14 residues long. The kept DNA is CDR3 alone, 42 bases in frame from the first base. Per the germline V gene, ENHRY is the CDR1 and SYGVKD is the CDR2. Clipping removes 8 bases from V and 3 bases from J, with 8 as the unmatched junction base count. This sample is part of a study of T-cell memory formation after mild COVID-19 (TCRdb year 2021). About the study as a whole: TCR sequence clusters from the two donors were found to be largely donor specific. T-cell clones expanding and contracting after mild COVID-19 in two donors were tracked by longitudinal TCRalpha and TCRbeta repertoire sequencing. Two young, previously healthy adult volunteers, one female and one male, were included in the cohort. Points the paper makes about the study in general: The second-wave clones that peaked on day 37 were not confirmed to be SARS-CoV-2 specific. Contracting CD4+ clones were found mainly in CM and EM memory subsets, while CD8+ clones were enriched in EMRA. From day 15 to 85, contracting clones showed balanced CD4/CD8 phenotypes, whereas a second wave of clones that expanded from day 15 to 37 leaned towards CD4+. Some responding clones were found in pre-infection memory, which suggests that pre-existing cross-reactive memory T cells took part in the SARS-CoV-2 response. Only two mild cases were covered by the study, and larger cohorts that include severe cases with pre-infection samples were considered necessary.

Sequencing used an Illumina NovaSeq 6000. TCRalpha and TCRbeta cDNA libraries were constructed by 5'RACE with constant-segment primers, with sample barcodes and unique molecular identifiers being introduced. RNA was extracted from every sample with Trizol reagent. Amplification of the libraries took two PCR steps, and the second step added a second sample barcode plus Illumina TruSeq adapters. The libraries were sequenced on an Illumina NovaSeq using 2 x 150 bp paired-end reads. As for how the authors treated the data: Demultiplexing of reads and collapsing into UMI-guided consensus sequences were performed with migec v1.2.7. With mixcr v2.1.11, UMI consensuses were aligned to TRA and TRB V and J templates and assembled into clonotypes. A clonotype was counted as expanded or contracted only when both edgeR and NoisET called the clonotype significant, with the noise models trained on biological replicates. For edgeR calls, the cutoffs were a false discovery rate-adjusted p below 0.01 and a log2 fold-change threshold of 1. As an exploratory analysis of dynamics, PCA with hierarchical clustering was applied to max-normalized trajectories of the 1000 most abundant clonotypes. Separately sequenced CD4+ and CD8+ repertoires were used to assign the CD4 or CD8 phenotype of responding clones. In TCRdb, the public reads were trimmed at Q25 with fastp and aligned with MiXCR, with productive beta chains retained. CDR3 protein duplicates are merged, each entry listing the most common genes and DNA. The V and J calls were not made by the authors but by TCRdb's processing. This sample comprises 250,000 to 350,000 distinct CDR3 sequences, approximately 15% of them detected only once. The ten largest clones add up to over 20% of the sample.

PBMCs were isolated by Ficoll-Paque density gradient centrifugation. The V gene is TRBV10-3 and the J gene is TRBJ2-7, with 9 middle bases fitting TRBD2. This sequence originates from a man younger than 30 who had mild COVID-19 (a few samples of this study predate the infection). The sample titles of this study are shuffled in the database, so cell type and time point are left out; the donor was told from shared clones. The sample consisted of PBMCs or a T cell subset sorted from them (not recorded which). The CDR3 protein: CAISAGGFYYEQYF. The nucleotide sequence reads TGTGCCATCTCCGCGGGGGGGTTTTACTACGAGCAGTACTTC.